This T cell receptor beta chain comes out of a study of CD8 T cells in ankylosing spondylitis. Study findings and constraints: Prior work had noted some motif variants in reactive arthritis blood and synovial fluid. Disease-linked clones bore a CD8+ phenotype, appearing relatively rarely in peripheral blood. Enrichment of disease-linked clones was reportedly significant in matched ankylosing spondylitis synovial fluid.

This clonotype was recorded many times. Its target is not known. In making TCR beta libraries, quantitative 5'-RACE with molecular barcodes was used. TCRdb re-called the 5' RACE reads through MiXCR, storing one row per CDR3 protein. The repertoire includes roughly 130,000 distinct CDR3 sequences, approximately 8.4% of them detected once, and 7.3% sits in the top ten. This CDR3 is built from 15 residues. With V trimmed by 4 bases and J by 0 bases, 4 bases remained unmatched. Germline assignment: CDR1 SGDLS and CDR2 YYNGEE. The chain employs TRBV9 and TRBJ2-1; 7 nucleotides match TRBD1. The TCR originated in a male donor with ankylosing spondylitis. The sequenced material came from synovial fluid, either unsorted or a sorted T cell fraction (not recorded which). CDR3 DNA sequence: TGTGCCAGCAGCAAAACAGGGGACTCCTACAATGAGCAGTTCTTC. Encoded protein: CASSKTGDSYNEQFF.